The 9 T cell receptor beta chains in this list originate from one sample, sequenced in a study of identical twins (dated by TCRdb to about 2016). The method behind the library was 5' RACE. TCRdb lists the instrument as Illumina HiSeq 2000. TCRdb took the public reads, trimmed them with fastp at Q25, ran MiXCR for clone calling and kept in-frame beta chains. Each entry merges the rows of one CDR3 protein and shows their most common DNA and genes. The sample table records 430,000 or so distinct CDR3 sequences; 20% to 25% of these occur just once. The top ten clones comprise roughly 3% of the sample. This sample also belongs to another study, concerning T cells expressing NK-cell markers.

The sample comprised CD4+ T cells sorted from blood. The source is a woman aged 18-29 years in good health.

Turning to this clonotype: The junction and the germline gene differ at one end; a read error may be behind it. V gene TRBV6-5 combines with J gene TRBJ1-3; weak D call: TRBD1 (5 bases). CDR1 is MNHEY and CDR2 is SVGAGI in the germline V gene. This CDR3 spans 13 amino acids. The CDR3 DNA follows: TGTGCCAGCAGTTTTTTAGGGGAAAACACCATCTATTTT. Amino acids: CASSFLGENTIYF.

V is TRBV20-1 and J is TRBJ1-2; D is possibly TRBD1 (5 bases). The CDR3 has 13 residues. Germline loops: CDR1 DFQATT, CDR2 SNEGSKA (reference sequence). With 7 bases removed from V and 2 bases from J, the gap between germline ends came to 14 bases. The CDR3 sequence: CSGGTDANYGYTF. The CDR3 region has the DNA TGCAGTGGCGGGACGGATGCCAACTATGGCTACACCTTC.

This clonotype was detected many times. V and J are TRBV5-1 and TRBJ1-2; D is undetermined. The CDR3 has 13 amino acids. V was cut by 0 bases and J by 0 bases, with 3 bases left in between. Germline assignment: CDR1 SGHRS and CDR2 YFSETQ. CDR3 residues: CASSLDTNYGYTF. CDR3 DNA: TGCGCCAGCAGCTTGGATACTAACTATGGCTACACCTTC.

This clonotype appeared a few times. V gene TRBV20-1 combines with J gene TRBJ2-7, with D possibly being TRBD2 (5 bases). The V and J ends lost 5 bases and 4 bases respectively, with 12 bases between them. Germline CDR1 reads DFQATT; CDR2 reads SNEGSKA (reference sequence). The CDR3 is 12 residues long. The CDR3 spells CSARRSGYEQYF. CDR3 DNA sequence: TGCAGTGCTCGACGTTCGGGGTACGAGCAGTACTTC.

This clonotype has a handful of counts. The rearrangement links TRBV20-1 to TRBJ2-5, with 8 bases lining up with TRBD1. V shed 5 bases and J 5 bases; nucleotides not matched to a gene: 10. The CDR3 spans 14 residues. Germline V gene lookup returns CDR1 DFQATT and CDR2 SNEGSKA (reference sequence). CDR3: CSASGQGGGETQYF. DNA for the CDR3: TGCAGTGCTTCCGGACAGGGCGGAGGGGAGACCCAGTACTTC.

The chain employs TRBV2 and TRBJ2-1, with 10 bases lining up with TRBD2. J was trimmed by 5 bases and V by 0 bases; bases with no gene match: 4. Per the germline V gene, CDR1 is SNHLY and CDR2 is FYNNEI. The CDR3 has 16 residues. For the CDR3, the DNA is TGTGCCAGCAGTGAAGCTAGCGGGAGGTCCCACAATGAGCAGTTCTTC. This translates into CASSEASGRSHNEQFF.

This clonotype was seen more than once but under ten times. The chain couples TRBV27 to TRBJ2-2; TRBD1 matches at 10 bases. The ends lost 6 bases at V and 0 bases at J; junction bases unmatched: 10. Germline lookup yields CDR1 MNHEY and CDR2 SMNVEV (reference sequence). This CDR3 spans 18 amino acids. The CDR3 region has the DNA TGTGCCAGCAGGAGGACAGGGGGAGGTTCTACGAACACCGGGGAGCTGTTTTTT. Translated, it gives CASRRTGGGSTNTGELFF.

The chain recombines TRBV5-1 with TRBJ2-7, with D perhaps TRBD1 or TRBD2 (5 bases each). The CDR3 is 13 residues long. Germline values: CDR1 SGHRS, CDR2 YFSETQ. V was clipped by 0 bases and J by 9 bases, with 13 bases between them. CDR3 sequence reads: CASSLGDRGAQYF. The CDR3 nucleotides read TGCGCCAGCAGCTTGGGGGACCGGGGCGCGCAGTACTTC.

This clonotype was recorded many times. The chain combines TRBV2 with TRBJ2-7; the match to TRBD1 covers 8 bases. V lost 3 bases to trimming and J lost 0 bases; unmatched junction nucleotides: 10. This CDR3 contains 17 residues. The germline gives CDR1 SNHLY, CDR2 FYNNEI. CDR3 protein: CASSDLLWTGSSYEQYF. For the CDR3, the DNA is TGTGCCAGCAGTGATCTTTTATGGACAGGGAGCTCCTACGAGCAGTACTTC.